These T cell receptor beta chains were read from a single sample in a study of T cell responses to AZD1222 COVID-19 vaccine. TCRdb keeps only in-frame clones here, not all; method: immunoSEQ multiplex PCR. The sample records roughly 100,000 clones, just under 95% being singletons. The source material was peripheral blood, sampled on day 0 of AZD1222 vaccination. These receptors came from an adult in good health. Both conserved end residues are part of each CDR3. A D gene is named only where the DNA matches it firmly. Not all rows give a size; the values are once, few, many and, for expanded clones, a class.

abundance: -; d_gene: -; v_gene: TRBV11-3; j_gene: TRBJ2-5; CDR3aa: CASSLDSSVQETQYF; CDR3nt: TGTGCCAGCAGCTTAGATTCGTCAGTCCAAGAGACCCAGTACTTC
abundance: -; d_gene: -; v_gene: TRBV12-3/TRBV12-4; j_gene: TRBJ2-7; CDR3aa: CASSWGLLYEQYF; CDR3nt: TGTGCCAGCAGTTGGGGGCTTCTCTACGAGCAGTACTTC
abundance: -; d_gene: TRBD1; v_gene: TRBV15; j_gene: TRBJ1-5; CDR3aa: CATSRDRDRGNQPQHF; CDR3nt: TGTGCCACCAGCAGAGATAGGGACAGGGGCAATCAGCCCCAGCATTTT
abundance: -; d_gene: TRBD1; v_gene: TRBV28; j_gene: TRBJ1-2; CDR3aa: CASSLGTANYGYTF; CDR3nt: TGTGCCAGCAGCCTCGGGACAGCTAACTATGGCTACACCTTC
abundance: once; d_gene: TRBD1; v_gene: TRBV5-4; j_gene: TRBJ1-2; CDR3aa: CASSPTGTGVYGYTF; CDR3nt: TGTGCCAGCAGCCCGACCGGGACAGGGGTCTATGGCTACACCTTC
abundance: -; d_gene: TRBD2; v_gene: TRBV6-2/TRBV6-3; j_gene: TRBJ2-1; CDR3aa: CASSSGTSRVEQFF; CDR3nt: TGTGCCAGCAGCTCGGGGACTAGTCGGGTTGAGCAGTTCTTC
abundance: few; d_gene: TRBD1; v_gene: TRBV5-6; j_gene: TRBJ1-1; CDR3aa: CASTHWTGGAGTEAFF; CDR3nt: TGTGCCAGCACCCATTGGACAGGGGGCGCGGGGACTGAAGCTTTCTTT
abundance: -; d_gene: TRBD2; v_gene: TRBV9; j_gene: TRBJ2-1; CDR3aa: CASSVDYRLAGDYNEQFF; CDR3nt: TGTGCCAGCAGCGTGGATTATCGACTAGCGGGAGACTACAATGAGCAGTTCTTC
abundance: once; d_gene: TRBD2; v_gene: TRBV7-9; j_gene: TRBJ2-1; CDR3aa: CASSLGTSGRDEQFF; CDR3nt: TGTGCCAGCAGCTTAGGGACTAGCGGGAGAGATGAGCAGTTCTTC
abundance: -; d_gene: TRBD2; v_gene: TRBV11-3; j_gene: TRBJ2-3; CDR3aa: CASSWGLAGDPSTDTQYF; CDR3nt: TGTGCCAGCAGCTGGGGACTAGCGGGAGACCCAAGCACAGATACGCAGTATTTT
abundance: -; d_gene: TRBD2; v_gene: TRBV13; j_gene: TRBJ2-3; CDR3aa: CASSRKLAGGYTDTQYF; CDR3nt: TGTGCCAGCAGCCGGAAACTAGCGGGGGGGTACACAGATACGCAGTATTTT
abundance: once; d_gene: -; v_gene: TRBV27; j_gene: TRBJ1-5; CDR3aa: CASSWRAEDQPQHF; CDR3nt: TGTGCCAGCAGTTGGAGGGCGGAGGATCAGCCCCAGCATTTT
abundance: -; d_gene: -; v_gene: TRBV6-1; j_gene: TRBJ2-1; CDR3aa: CASSELQRMGNEQFF; CDR3nt: TGTGCCAGCAGTGAATTGCAGAGAATGGGCAATGAGCAGTTCTTC
abundance: -; d_gene: -; v_gene: TRBV6-6; j_gene: TRBJ1-6; CDR3aa: CASSYRPARAGSPLHF; CDR3nt: TGTGCCAGCAGTTACCGACCTGCACGGGCGGGTTCACCCCTCCACTTT
abundance: -; d_gene: -; v_gene: TRBV10-3; j_gene: TRBJ2-5; CDR3aa: CAISEGRIETQYF; CDR3nt: TGTGCCATCAGTGAAGGTAGAATAGAGACCCAGTACTTC